This T cell receptor (beta chain) appears in the sequencing data of a study of molecular identifiers for immune sequencing clone quantification. V lost 5 bases and J lost 6; bases outside the gene matches: 12. CDR3 length: 15 amino acids. Looked up from germline, CDR1 is SGHVS and CDR2 is FNYEAQ. TCRdb passed the PCR reads through MiXCR, listing each CDR3 protein once. The data contain just over 40,000 distinct CDR3 sequences, roughly 18% of them singletons. The rearrangement links TRBV7-6 to TRBJ2-7; TRBD1 aligns across 8 bases. Sequenced input: naive CD8+ T cells from blood, with Jurkat cell RNA spiked in. Specified subset: FACS-sorted CD8+CD4-CCR7+CD45RA+ naive T cells. The receptor comes from a human donor in good health. Some libraries in this study had Jurkat cell RNA spiked in. The CDR3 DNA reads TGTGCCAGCAGCCGAAATTGGGACAGGCAGAGCGAGCAGTACTTC. Translation: CASSRNWDRQSEQYF.